Given below is one T cell receptor (beta chain) in context. Its cognate antigen is unknown. This sample was taken from a study of T-cell reconstitution after alpha-beta-depleted transplantation in children. Findings and caveats of the study: Surviving recipient cells, namely T cells and thymic progenitors, were the source of high day-60 TCRbeta diversity in some patients. Newly produced T cells mostly accounted for T-cell counts and diversity one year post-transplant. Two months or so post-transplant, alpha-beta T cells reportedly derived from several hundred expanded graft clones.

Unique molecular identifiers were used in preparing the TCRbeta library. TCRdb itself ran the PCR reads through MiXCR, one entry per CDR3 protein. In the table there are about 420,000 distinct CDR3 sequences, roughly 15% of which are singletons. The germline V gene has CDR1 SGHVS and CDR2 FNYEAQ. V lost 1 base, J lost 2 bases, and 14 bases lay in between. The CDR3 is 16 amino acids. The clonotype originates from a boy under three years old who had a stem cell transplant for Wiskott-Aldrich syndrome, so the T cells may come from the graft donor. V is TRBV7-6 and J is TRBJ2-5; D is tentatively TRBD1 or TRBD2 (5 bases each). Source: PBMCs, mostly from graft donor cells, taken 360 days after TCRalphabeta/CD19-depleted stem cell transplant. CDR3 residues: CASSLDTGWTQETQYF. CDR3 DNA sequence: TGTGCCAGCAGCTTAGACACGGGGTGGACACAAGAGACCCAGTACTTC.